The T cell receptor beta chain under discussion was sequenced for a study of T-cell memory formation after mild COVID-19. The CDR3 has 12 residues. Trimming pared 0 bases from V and 6 bases from J, leaving 4 bases between. Germline V gives CDR1 KGHDR, CDR2 SFDVKD. As concerns this clonotype: As yet, its antigen is unknown.

Broader study findings: Cross-reactive memory seemingly joined, as some responding clones were found in pre-infection memory.

TCRdb re-derived calls from the 5' RACE reads in MiXCR, one entry per CDR3 protein. Of approximately 500,000 distinct CDR3 sequences in the sample, around a quarter were seen once. The rearrangement uses TRBV24-1 and TRBJ1-2, with D hard to call. The sequence was obtained from an adult woman who had mild COVID-19 (a few samples of this study predate the infection). Cell type and time point are not known. The material sequenced was PBMCs or a T cell subset sorted from them (not recorded which). The CDR3: CATSDLGHGYTF. The CDR3, as DNA: TGTGCCACCAGTGATTTGGGGCATGGCTACACCTTC.